This record concerns one T cell receptor beta chain sequence. Germline V gene lookup returns CDR1 SEHNR and CDR2 FQNEAQ (reference sequence). V trimming: 5 bases; J trimming: 4 bases; junction bases outside the gene matches: 8. The CDR3 sequence is 16 residues long. This table comes from immunoSEQ multiplex PCR, and its TCRdb copy is limited to in-frame clones, with some not included. The sample records some 190,000 clones, 85% to 90% being singletons. The sample comes from a study of blood T cell repertoires in COVID-19. Source material: peripheral blood. This chain uses TRBV7-9 with TRBJ2-1; 10 positions agree with TRBD2. The TCR comes from a human donor in a cohort sampled during active COVID-19. The CDR3 loop reads CASSPRTSGNYNEQFF. The DNA of the CDR3 is TGTGCCAGCAGCCCCCGGACTAGCGGAAATTACAATGAGCAGTTCTTC.